Below, 28 T cell receptor beta chains from the same sample are listed, as sequenced in a study of tumor-infiltrating lymphocytes in oesophageal squamous cell carcinoma. TCRdb independently ran MiXCR on the PCR reads; one entry per CDR3 protein. The top ten hold around 19% of the sample, which has about 17,000 distinct CDR3 sequences, about 39% seen once. The source material was normal esophageal tissue next to the tumor. Receptors were obtained from a female donor with esophageal squamous cell carcinoma.

For this clonotype: The conserved phenylalanine or tryptophan is not found at the CDR3 terminus, so this likely reflects a read error. It is unclear where the CDR3 begins or ends on the DNA, so no DNA is shown, and the CDR3 is as TCRdb lists it. The CDR3 region is CASSPGQYGYTFGS. The chain links TRBV7-2 to TRBJ2-7; the table gives TRBD1 as D, unverified against the DNA. From its first to its last residue, the CDR3 has 14 amino acids. CDR1 is SGHTA and CDR2 is FQGNSA in the germline V gene.

The gene calls are TRBV6-1 and TRBJ2-3; the D gene is possibly TRBD2 (6 bases). Germline values: CDR1 MNHNS, CDR2 SASEGT. V was trimmed by 5 bases and J by 0 bases, leaving 6 bases between them. This CDR3 contains 13 residues. This chain's CDR3 is CASSSGSTDTQYF. DNA of the CDR3: TGTGCCAGCAGTAGCGGGAGCACAGATACGCAGTATTTT.

The rearrangement uses TRBV7-3 and TRBJ2-1, with TRBD2 matching over 9 bases. The end of the DNA fits TRBJ2-7 better, so the J call may be wrong. Germline-derived CDR1 and CDR2 are SGHTA and FQGTGA. The CDR3 length is 13 residues. The CDR3 nucleotides read TGTGCCAGCAGCTTAGGGCGGGAGGGAAAGCAGTACTTC. Translation gives CASSLGREGKQYF.

This clonotype was seen repeatedly, ten times or more. CDR3 nucleotide sequence: TGTGCCAGCAGTTACTCGGGCTATGGCTACACCTTC. It specifies CASSYSGYGYTF. V gene TRBV6-6 combines with J gene TRBJ1-2; D not resolved. The CDR3 runs to 12 residues. Germline V lookup: CDR1 MNHNY, CDR2 SVGAGI (reference sequence). Trimming took 0 bases from V and 4 from J, leaving 3 bases between them.

The gene calls are TRBV28 and TRBJ1-2, with 7 bases fitting TRBD1. This CDR3 is built from 16 residues. Germline V gene lookup returns CDR1 MDHEN and CDR2 SYDVKM. V dropped 5 bases and J dropped 0; count of bases not matched to a gene: 9. For the CDR3, the DNA is TGTGCCAGCAGTGTCCGGACAGGCAAAGCTAACTATGGCTACACCTTC. Amino acids: CASSVRTGKANYGYTF.

This sequence joins TRBV7-3 and TRBJ2-1; D is perhaps TRBD2 (6 bases). Germline CDR1 is SGHTA and CDR2 is FQGTGA. With 1 base removed from V and 0 bases from J, the gap between germline ends came to 13 bases. The CDR3 length is 17 residues. The CDR3, as DNA: TGTGCCAGCAGCTTAAACCCCCGGGGGAGCTCCTACAATGAGCAGTTCTTC. It codes for CASSLNPRGSSYNEQFF.

The J gene is TRBJ2-1, the V gene TRBV12-3 or TRBV12-4, with TRBD2 identical over 11 bases. The CDR3 length is 18 residues. V lost 6 bases, J lost 3 bases, and 13 bases stayed unmatched. The CDR3 DNA sequence: TGTGCCAGCAGCTCTTTGGGGGCTAGCGGGAGGTACTACAATGAGCAGTTCTTC. This translates into CASSSLGASGRYYNEQFF.

This clonotype was picked up many times. The J gene is TRBJ2-1, the V gene TRBV6-4; D remains unclear. Germline V CDR1 and CDR2: MRHNA, SNTAGT. The V and J ends lost 4 bases and 5 bases respectively, with 6 bases between them. This CDR3 region has 12 residues. CDR3 bases: TGTGCCAGCAGTGTAGGAAACAATGAGCAGTTCTTC. Protein product: CASSVGNNEQFF.

Only one count was recorded for this clonotype. The V and J genes are TRBV6-1 and TRBJ2-7; TRBD1 aligns across 8 bases. CDR1 is MNHNS and CDR2 is SASEGT in the germline V gene. V shed 5 bases, J shed 0 bases, and the junction held 6 bases outside the gene matches. The CDR3 has 15 residues. The CDR3 protein is CASSLRQGSSYEQYF. In DNA form, the CDR3 reads TGTGCCAGCAGTCTACGACAGGGGAGCTCCTACGAGCAGTACTTC.

The chain couples TRBV7-6 to TRBJ2-6; D ambiguous. The CDR3 loop spans 15 amino acids. Trimming pared 2 bases from V and 0 bases from J, leaving 5 bases between. CDR1 and CDR2 (germline): SGHVS, FNYEAQ. The CDR3 here is CASSLHSSGANVLTF. The CDR3 nucleotides read TGTGCCAGCAGCTTACACAGCTCTGGGGCCAACGTCCTGACTTTC. Full variable domain (missing parts from reference TRBV7-6 and TRBJ2-6): GAGVSQSPRYKVTKRGQDVALRCDPISGHVSLYWYRQALGQGPEFLTYFNYEAQQDKSGLPNDRFSAERPEGSISTLTIQRTEQRDSAMYRCASSLHSSGANVLTFGAGSRLTVL.

This clonotype was seen many times. The CDR3 region is CAISEGRLAGGTDTQYF. CDR3 bases: TGTGCCATCAGTGAGGGGAGACTAGCGGGTGGCACAGATACGCAGTATTTT. The rearrangement joins TRBV10-3 to TRBJ2-3, with 10 bases identical to TRBD2. The CDR3 contains 17 residues. After removal of 2 bases from V and 1 base from J, the junction contained 6 bases not matched to a gene. CDR1 and CDR2 from the germline V gene are ENHRY and SYGVKD.

The table lists this clonotype with many counts. Here the CDR3 omits its conserved ending phenylalanine or tryptophan, so a read error is the likely source. The DNA is left out, because the CDR3 cannot be placed on it with certainty; the CDR3 is given as TCRdb lists it. The gene calls are TRBV7-2 and TRBJ2-7. Ends included, the CDR3 has 13 residues. CDR1 and CDR2 from the germline V gene are SGHTA and FQGNSA. The CDR3 sequence: CASSLYYGYTFGS.

Many counts were recorded for this clonotype. This chain joins TRBV28 and TRBJ2-3, with D perhaps matching TRBD1 or TRBD2 (5 bases each). The CDR3 length is 15 residues. Germline assignment: CDR1 MDHEN and CDR2 SYDVKM. The V gene lost 5 bases and the J gene lost 2 bases, with 14 bases spanning the gap. CDR3 sequence (DNA): TGTGCCAGCAGTGCCCGGGACCGTTACACAGATACGCAGTATTTT. As protein: CASSARDRYTDTQYF.

About this clonotype itself: Since no conserved phenylalanine or tryptophan closes the CDR3, a read error is the likely cause. The DNA is omitted, as the CDR3 cannot be located on it reliably, and the CDR3 follows TCRdb's listing. The chain employs TRBV28 and TRBJ2-5; no check of the table's D call, TRBD1, against the DNA was made. Termini included, the CDR3 measures 19 amino acids. The V gene's germline CDR1 is MDHEN and CDR2 SYDVKM. CDR3 in amino acids: CASSSMGVRQGNYGYTFGS.

Comment on this clonotype: The conserved phenylalanine or tryptophan normally closing the CDR3 is absent here, so this likely arose from a read error. The DNA is omitted, as the CDR3 cannot be located on it reliably, and the CDR3 follows TCRdb's listing. The chain uses TRBV4-2 and TRBJ2-6; the table's D call, TRBD2, was not checked against the DNA. Germline V gene data show CDR1 as LGHNA and CDR2 as YNFKEQ. The length of the CDR3 is 9 amino acids, counting both ends. CDR3 protein: CASSQDSSG.

V usage is TRBV6-6 and J usage is TRBJ2-1, with D unclear. The end of the DNA aligns better with TRBJ2-7, so the J call may be wrong. The CDR3 extends over 13 amino acids. CDR1 and CDR2 from the germline V gene are MNHNY and SVGAGI (reference sequence). CDR3 nucleotides: TGTGCCAGCAGTTACTCACCCGACAATGAGCAGTACTTC. Translation: CASSYSPDNEQYF.

This clonotype was detected ten times or more. This rearrangement joins TRBV10-3 to TRBJ2-3; no clear D gene. CDR1 ENHRY and CDR2 SYGVKD come from the germline V gene. The CDR3 extends over 15 amino acids. V lost 6 bases to trimming and J lost 3 bases, with 16 bases between them. The CDR3 sequence is CAISSPGRITDTQYF. The CDR3 DNA reads TGTGCCATCAGCTCGCCGGGCCGGATAACAGATACGCAGTATTTT.

This clonotype was detected ten times or more. The chain combines TRBV7-2 with TRBJ2-4; 13 bases match TRBD2. The J call may be wrong; the DNA end is better matched by TRBJ2-7. The CDR3 runs to 18 residues. The germline CDR1 and CDR2 sequences are SGHTA and FQGNSA. The CDR3 is CASSSGLAGASISYEQYF. The CDR3 DNA reads as TGTGCCAGCAGCTCCGGACTAGCGGGAGCGTCTATCTCCTACGAGCAGTACTTC.

In this sample, this clonotype turned up many times. The rearrangement uses TRBV10-2 and TRBJ1-4; weak D call: TRBD1 (6 bases). CDR3 length: 14 amino acids. V was cut by 6 bases and J by 8 bases, with 16 bases left in between. Germline V gene lookup returns CDR1 WSHSY and CDR2 SAAADI. The CDR3 region is CASSPGGWVEKLFF. CDR3 nucleotide sequence: TGCGCCAGCAGCCCCGGGGGCTGGGTGGAAAAACTGTTTTTT.

The CDR3 region is CASSEAPPGGVINNEQFF. The CDR3 coding sequence is TGTGCCAGCAGTGAAGCTCCACCAGGGGGGGTCATTAACAATGAGCAGTTCTTC. The J gene is TRBJ2-1, the V gene TRBV2; D might be TRBD1 or TRBD2, each matching 7 bases. Germline V gives CDR1 SNHLY, CDR2 FYNNEI. The V and J ends lost 0 bases and 5 bases respectively, with 20 bases between them. The CDR3 covers 18 residues.

The chain has TRBV12-3 or TRBV12-4 and TRBJ2-3; no firm D call. The J call may be mistaken, given a closer DNA end match to TRBJ1-1. This CDR3 region has 13 residues. CDR3 residues: CASSRLGNTEAFF. The CDR3 bases are TGTGCCAGCAGCAGACTCGGGAACACTGAAGCTTTCTTT.

This chain links TRBV7-8 with TRBJ1-3; weak D call: TRBD1 (5 bases). Trimming stripped 7 bases from V and 2 bases from J, with 12 bases between. CDR3 length equals 14 residues. CDR1 and CDR2 (germline): SGHVS, FQNEAQ. CDR3 in amino acids: CASKRTMTGNTIYF. The CDR3 DNA sequence: TGTGCCAGCAAACGGACAATGACTGGAAACACCATATATTTT. Supplemented by reference TRBV7-8 and TRBJ1-3, the full variable domain reads GAGVSQSPRYKVAKRGQDVALRCDPISGHVSLFWYQQALGQGPEFLTYFQNEAQLDKSGLPSDRFFAERPEGSVSTLKIQRTQQEDSAVYLCASKRTMTGNTIYFGEGSWLTVV.

This clonotype was seen at least ten times. The chain couples TRBV7-6 to TRBJ2-1; TRBD2 matches at 10 bases. The CDR3 is 16 residues long. Germline CDR1 and CDR2: SGHVS and FNYEAQ. After removal of 0 bases from V and 6 bases from J, the junction contained 5 bases not matched to a gene. The CDR3 bases are TGTGCCAGCAGCTTAGCCACGGCTAGCGGGAGCAATGAGCAGTTCTTC. It is translated as CASSLATASGSNEQFF.

This clonotype is deemed medium-sized (0.01 to 0.1%). The V gene is TRBV12-3 or TRBV12-4, the J gene TRBJ1-1; no firm D call. This CDR3 region has 12 residues. Deletions cut 4 bases from V and 7 bases from J, with 10 bases between. The CDR3 is CASSYTGIEAFF. In DNA form, the CDR3 reads TGTGCCAGCAGTTATACCGGGATTGAAGCTTTCTTT.

Worth noting for this clonotype: The conserved phenylalanine or tryptophan is not found at the CDR3 terminus, so this likely reflects a read error. It is unclear where the CDR3 begins or ends on the DNA, so no DNA is shown, and the CDR3 is as TCRdb lists it. V is TRBV7-3 and J is TRBJ2-6; TRBD2, as called in the table, went unchecked against the DNA. Counting both end residues, the CDR3 totals 15 amino acids. Per germline, CDR1 SGHTA and CDR2 FQGTGA. CDR3: CASSSGLEQTQYFGA.

In regard to this clonotype: The CDR3 end shows no conserved phenylalanine or tryptophan, and so a read error is likely. The DNA is left out, because the CDR3 cannot be placed on it with certainty; the CDR3 is given as TCRdb lists it. V is TRBV7-2 and J is TRBJ2-7. The CDR3 length is 16 residues, termini included. Germline values: CDR1 SGHTA, CDR2 FQGNSA. CDR3 sequence reads: CASSLPGEPHEQYFGN.

This clonotype was picked up a small number of times. The rearrangement joins TRBV7-3 to TRBJ2-7; D is perhaps TRBD1 (6 bases). Trimming stripped 5 bases from V and 1 base from J, with 15 bases between. Germline V gene lookup returns CDR1 SGHTA and CDR2 FQGTGA. The CDR3 is made up of 15 amino acids. The CDR3 is CASSRQASKSYEQYF. In DNA, the CDR3 is TGTGCCAGCAGCCGACAGGCCTCAAAATCCTACGAGCAGTACTTC.

In its sample, this clonotype was seen a few times. Lacking the conserved final phenylalanine or tryptophan, this CDR3 likely reflects a read error. Because the CDR3's place on the DNA is in doubt, the DNA is left out and the CDR3 is given as listed by TCRdb. The rearrangement links TRBV7-8 to TRBJ2-3; the table names TRBD2, a call not compared with the DNA. The CDR3 length is 15 residues, termini included. Germline V gene lookup returns CDR1 SGHVS and CDR2 FQNEAQ. The chain's CDR3 is CASSLWGGGGQYFGP.